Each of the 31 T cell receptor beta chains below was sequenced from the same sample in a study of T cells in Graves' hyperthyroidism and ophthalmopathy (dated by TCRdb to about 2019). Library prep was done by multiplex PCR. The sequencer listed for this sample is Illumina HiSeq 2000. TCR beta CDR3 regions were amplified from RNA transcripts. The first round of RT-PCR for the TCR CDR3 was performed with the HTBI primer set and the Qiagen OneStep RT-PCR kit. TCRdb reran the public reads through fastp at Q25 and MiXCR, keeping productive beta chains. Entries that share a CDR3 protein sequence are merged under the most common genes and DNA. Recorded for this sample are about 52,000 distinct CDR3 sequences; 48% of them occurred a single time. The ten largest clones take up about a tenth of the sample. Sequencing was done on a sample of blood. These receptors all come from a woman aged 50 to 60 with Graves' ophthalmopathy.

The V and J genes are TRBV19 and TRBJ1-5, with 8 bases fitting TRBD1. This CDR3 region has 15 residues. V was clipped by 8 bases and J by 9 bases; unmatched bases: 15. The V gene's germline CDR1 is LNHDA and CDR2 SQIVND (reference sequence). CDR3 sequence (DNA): TGTGCCAGTGCCAGGACAGGGAGTAGCAGTCGGCCCCAGCATTTT. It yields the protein CASARTGSSSRPQHF.

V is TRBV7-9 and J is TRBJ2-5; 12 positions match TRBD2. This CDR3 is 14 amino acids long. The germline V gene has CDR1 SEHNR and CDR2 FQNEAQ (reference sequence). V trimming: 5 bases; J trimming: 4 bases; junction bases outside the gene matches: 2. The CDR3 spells CASSKGLAGETQYF. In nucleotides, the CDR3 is TGTGCCAGCAGCAAGGGACTAGCGGGAGAGACCCAGTACTTC.

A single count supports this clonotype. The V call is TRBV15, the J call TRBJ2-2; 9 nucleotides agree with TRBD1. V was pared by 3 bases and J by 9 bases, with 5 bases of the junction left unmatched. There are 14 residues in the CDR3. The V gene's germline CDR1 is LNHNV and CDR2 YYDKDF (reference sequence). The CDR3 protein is CATSRDRGARELFF. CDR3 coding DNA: TGTGCCACCAGCAGGGACAGGGGCGCCAGGGAGCTGTTTTTT.

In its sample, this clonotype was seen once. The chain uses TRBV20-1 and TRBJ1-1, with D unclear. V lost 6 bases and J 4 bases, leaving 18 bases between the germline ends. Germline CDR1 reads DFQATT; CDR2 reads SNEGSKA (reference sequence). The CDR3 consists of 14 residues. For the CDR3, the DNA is TGCAGTGCCTCACCCCAACTAGCGGGCACTGAAGCTTTCTTT. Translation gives CSASPQLAGTEAFF.

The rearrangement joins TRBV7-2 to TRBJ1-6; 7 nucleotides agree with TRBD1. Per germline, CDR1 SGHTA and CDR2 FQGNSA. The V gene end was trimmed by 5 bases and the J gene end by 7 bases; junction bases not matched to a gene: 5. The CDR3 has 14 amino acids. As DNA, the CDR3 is TGTGCCAGCAGCATGGGACAGCCGAATTCACCCCTCCACTTT. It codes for CASSMGQPNSPLHF.

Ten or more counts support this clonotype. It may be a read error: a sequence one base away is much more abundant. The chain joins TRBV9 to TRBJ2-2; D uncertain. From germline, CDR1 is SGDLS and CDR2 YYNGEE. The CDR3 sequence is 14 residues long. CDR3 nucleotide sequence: TGTGCCGGCAGCGTAGTTTCTAGTTCCGGGGAGCTGTTTTTT. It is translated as CAGSVVSSSGELFF. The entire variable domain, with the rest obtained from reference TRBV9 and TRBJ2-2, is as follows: DSGVTQTPKHLITATGQRVTLRCSPRSGDLSVYWYQQSLDQGLQFLIQYYNGEERAKGNILERFSAQQFPDLHSELNLSSLELGDSALYFCAGSVVSSSGELFFGEGSRLTVL.

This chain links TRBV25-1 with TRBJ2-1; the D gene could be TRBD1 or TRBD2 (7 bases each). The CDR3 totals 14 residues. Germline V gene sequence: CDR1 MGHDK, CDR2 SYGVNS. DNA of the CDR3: TGTGCTAGAGATCAGGGGGGGGCCTCCAATGAGCAGTTCTTC. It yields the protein CARDQGGASNEQFF.

The CDR3 DNA sequence: TGCGCCAGCAGCTTGGGCTTCACCAATTACGAGCAGTACTTC. It is translated as CASSLGFTNYEQYF. The rearrangement joins TRBV5-1 to TRBJ2-7, with D hard to call. The ends were cut back, 0 bases at V and 4 bases at J, with 11 bases in the middle. There are 14 residues in the CDR3. Per germline, CDR1 SGHRS and CDR2 YFSETQ. Drawing the rest from reference TRBV5-1 and TRBJ2-7, the complete variable domain is KAGVTQTPRYLIKTRGQQVTLSCSPISGHRSVSWYQQTPGQGLQFLFEYFSETQRNKGNFPGRFSGRQFSNSRSEMNVSTLELGDSALYLCASSLGFTNYEQYFGPGTRLTVT.

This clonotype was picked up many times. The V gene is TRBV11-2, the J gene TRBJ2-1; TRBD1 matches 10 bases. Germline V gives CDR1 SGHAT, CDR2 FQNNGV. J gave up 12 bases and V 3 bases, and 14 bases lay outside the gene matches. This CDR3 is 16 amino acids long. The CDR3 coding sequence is TGTGCCAGCAGCTTGTTTTTGGAGGGACAGGGGAGATGGCAGTTCTTC. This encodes CASSLFLEGQGRWQFF. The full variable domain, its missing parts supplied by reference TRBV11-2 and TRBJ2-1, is EAGVAQSPRYKIIEKRQSVAFWCNPISGHATLYWYQQILGQGPKLLIQFQNNGVVDDSQLPKDRFSAERLKGVDSTLKIQPAKLEDSAVYLCASSLFLEGQGRWQFFGPGTRLTVL.

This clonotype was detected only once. This CDR3 is CASSVGLGVGGGETQYF. The CDR3 region has the DNA TGTGCCAGCAGCGTAGGACTGGGAGTTGGTGGCGGGGAGACCCAGTACTTC. The chain is built from TRBV9 and TRBJ2-5, with D perhaps TRBD2 (5 bases). V lost 0 bases and J lost 5, with 20 bases in between. The germline V gene encodes CDR1 SGDLS and CDR2 YYNGEE. The CDR3 loop spans 17 amino acids.

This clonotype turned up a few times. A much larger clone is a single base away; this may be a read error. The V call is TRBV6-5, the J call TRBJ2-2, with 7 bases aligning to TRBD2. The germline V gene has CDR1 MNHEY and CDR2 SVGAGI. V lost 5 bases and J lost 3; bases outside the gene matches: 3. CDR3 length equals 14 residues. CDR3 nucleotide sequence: TGTGCCAGCAGTAGCGGGGAGGACACCGGGGAGCTGTTTTTT. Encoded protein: CASSSGEDTGELFF.

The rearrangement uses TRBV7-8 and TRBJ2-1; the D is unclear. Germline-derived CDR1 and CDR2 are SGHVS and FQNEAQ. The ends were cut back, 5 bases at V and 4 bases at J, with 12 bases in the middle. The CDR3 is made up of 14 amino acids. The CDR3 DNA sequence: TGTGCCAGCAGCGTAGAAGGGTTGTACAATGAGCAGTTCTTC. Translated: CASSVEGLYNEQFF.

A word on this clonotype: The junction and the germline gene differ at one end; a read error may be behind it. The CDR3 sequence: CSAISGQDNIGELFF. CDR3 nucleotide sequence: TGCAGTGCTATATCGGGACAGGACAACATCGGGGAGCTGTTCTTT. The J gene is TRBJ2-2, the V gene TRBV20-1; 8 nucleotides line up with TRBD1. Germline loops: CDR1 DFQATT, CDR2 SNEGSKA (reference sequence). The CDR3 extends over 15 amino acids.

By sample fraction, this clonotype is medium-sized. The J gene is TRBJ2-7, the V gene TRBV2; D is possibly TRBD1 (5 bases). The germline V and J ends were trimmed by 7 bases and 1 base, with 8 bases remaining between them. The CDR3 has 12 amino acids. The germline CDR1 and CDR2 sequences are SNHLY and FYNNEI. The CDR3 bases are TGTGCCAGCATCGCAGGGTCCTACGAGCAGTACTTC. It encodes CASIAGSYEQYF.

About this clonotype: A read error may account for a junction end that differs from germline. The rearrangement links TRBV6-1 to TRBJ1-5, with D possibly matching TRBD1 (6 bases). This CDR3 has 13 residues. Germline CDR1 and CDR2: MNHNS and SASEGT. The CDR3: CTSNPGANQPQHF. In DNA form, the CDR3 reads TGTACCAGCAATCCAGGGGCGAATCAGCCCCAGCATTTT.

CDR3 DNA: TGTGCCACCAGTGATGGGACAGGGTTTAAAGAGACCCAGTACTTC. This encodes CATSDGTGFKETQYF. This chain joins TRBV24-1 and TRBJ2-5; 9 bases match TRBD1. V gave up 3 bases and J gave up 3 bases; unmatched junction bases: 4. The germline CDR1 and CDR2 sequences are KGHDR and SFDVKD. The CDR3 sequence is 15 residues long.

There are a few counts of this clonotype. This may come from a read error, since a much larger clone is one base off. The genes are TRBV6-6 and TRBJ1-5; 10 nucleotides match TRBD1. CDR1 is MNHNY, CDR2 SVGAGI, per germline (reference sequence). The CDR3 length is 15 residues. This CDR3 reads CASSPGQGLGQPRHF. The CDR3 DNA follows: TGTGCCAGCAGTCCGGGACAGGGGTTGGGTCAGCCCCGGCATTTT.

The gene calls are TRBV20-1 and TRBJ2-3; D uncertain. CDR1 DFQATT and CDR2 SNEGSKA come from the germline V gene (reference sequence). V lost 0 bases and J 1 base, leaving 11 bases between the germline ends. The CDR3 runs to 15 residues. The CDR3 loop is CSARDAATGTDTQYF. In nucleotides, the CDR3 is TGCAGTGCTAGAGATGCAGCTACAGGCACAGATACGCAGTATTTT.

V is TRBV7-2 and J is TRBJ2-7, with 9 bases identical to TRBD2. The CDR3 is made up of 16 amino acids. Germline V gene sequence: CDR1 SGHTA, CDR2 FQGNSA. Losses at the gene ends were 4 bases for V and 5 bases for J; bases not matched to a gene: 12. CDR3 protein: CASSSVPETSGHEQYF. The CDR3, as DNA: TGTGCCAGCAGCTCAGTACCAGAGACTAGCGGCCACGAGCAGTACTTC.

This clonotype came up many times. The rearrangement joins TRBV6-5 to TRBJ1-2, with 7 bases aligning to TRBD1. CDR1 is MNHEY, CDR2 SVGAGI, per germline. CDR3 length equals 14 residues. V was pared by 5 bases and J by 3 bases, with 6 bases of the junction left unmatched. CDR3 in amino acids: CASSPGQADYGYTF. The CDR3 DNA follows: TGTGCCAGCAGTCCCGGACAGGCTGACTATGGCTACACCTTC.

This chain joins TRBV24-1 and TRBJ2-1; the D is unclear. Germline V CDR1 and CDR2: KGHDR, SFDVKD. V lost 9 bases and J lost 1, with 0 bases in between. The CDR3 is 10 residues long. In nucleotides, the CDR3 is TGTGCCACCTCCTACAATGAGCAGTTCTTC. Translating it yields CATSYNEQFF.

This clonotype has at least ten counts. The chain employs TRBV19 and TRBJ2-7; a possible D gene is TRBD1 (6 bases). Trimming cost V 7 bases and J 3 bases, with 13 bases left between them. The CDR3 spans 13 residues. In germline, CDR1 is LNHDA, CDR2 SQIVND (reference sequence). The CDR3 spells CASTRQVGYEQYF. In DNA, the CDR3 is TGTGCCAGTACCCGACAGGTCGGCTACGAGCAGTACTTC.

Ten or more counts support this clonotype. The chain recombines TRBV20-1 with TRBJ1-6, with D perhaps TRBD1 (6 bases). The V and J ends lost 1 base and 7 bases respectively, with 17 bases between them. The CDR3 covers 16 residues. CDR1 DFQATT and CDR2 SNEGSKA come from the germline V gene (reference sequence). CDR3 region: CSARVRTEAQNSPLHF. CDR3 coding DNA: TGCAGTGCTAGAGTACGGACAGAGGCTCAGAATTCACCCCTCCACTTT.

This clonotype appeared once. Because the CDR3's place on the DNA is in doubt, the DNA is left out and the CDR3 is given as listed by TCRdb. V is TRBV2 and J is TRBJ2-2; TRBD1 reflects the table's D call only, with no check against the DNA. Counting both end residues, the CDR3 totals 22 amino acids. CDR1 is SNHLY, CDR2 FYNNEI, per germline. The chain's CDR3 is CASSEGQAYEQYFGPDTGELFF.

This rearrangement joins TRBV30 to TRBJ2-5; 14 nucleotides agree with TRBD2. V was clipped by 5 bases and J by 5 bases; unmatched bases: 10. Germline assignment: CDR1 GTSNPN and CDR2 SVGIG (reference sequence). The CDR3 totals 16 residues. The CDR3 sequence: CAWGSGTSGSLETQYF. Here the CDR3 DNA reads TGTGCCTGGGGCTCCGGGACTAGCGGGAGTCTGGAGACCCAGTACTTC.

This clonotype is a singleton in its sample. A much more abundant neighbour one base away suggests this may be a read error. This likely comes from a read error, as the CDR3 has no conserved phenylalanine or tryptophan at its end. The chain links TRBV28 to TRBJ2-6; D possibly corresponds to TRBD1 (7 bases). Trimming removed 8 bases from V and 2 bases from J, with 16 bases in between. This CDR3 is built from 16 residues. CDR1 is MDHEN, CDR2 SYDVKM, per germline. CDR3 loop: CASQGEEGPGANVLTS. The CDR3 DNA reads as TGTGCCAGCCAGGGGGAGGAGGGCCCTGGGGCCAACGTCCTGACTTCC.

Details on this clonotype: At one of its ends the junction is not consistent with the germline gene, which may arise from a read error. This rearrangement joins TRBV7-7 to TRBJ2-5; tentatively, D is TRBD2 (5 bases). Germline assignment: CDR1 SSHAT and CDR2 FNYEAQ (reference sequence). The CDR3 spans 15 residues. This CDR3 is CASSLVEGSAETQCF. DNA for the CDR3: TGTGCCAGCAGCTTGGTTGAGGGATCAGCCGAGACCCAGTGCTTC.

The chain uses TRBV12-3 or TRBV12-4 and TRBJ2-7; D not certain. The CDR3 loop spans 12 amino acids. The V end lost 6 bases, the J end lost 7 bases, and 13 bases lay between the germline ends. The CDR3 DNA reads TGTGCCAGCAGGCCGATATTTGGGGAGCAGTACTTC. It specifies CASRPIFGEQYF.

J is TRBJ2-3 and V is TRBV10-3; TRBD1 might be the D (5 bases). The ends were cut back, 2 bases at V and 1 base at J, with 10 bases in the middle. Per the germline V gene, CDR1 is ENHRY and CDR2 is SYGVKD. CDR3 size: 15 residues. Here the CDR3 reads CAISEAQGGTDTQYF. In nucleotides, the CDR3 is TGTGCCATCAGTGAGGCGCAGGGCGGCACAGATACGCAGTATTTT.

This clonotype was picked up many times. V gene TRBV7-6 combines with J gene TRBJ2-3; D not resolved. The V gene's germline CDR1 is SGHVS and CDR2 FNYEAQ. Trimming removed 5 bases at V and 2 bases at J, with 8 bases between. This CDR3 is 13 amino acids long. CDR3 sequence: CASSPGNTDTQYF. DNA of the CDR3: TGTGCCAGCAGCCCTGGGAACACAGATACGCAGTATTTT.

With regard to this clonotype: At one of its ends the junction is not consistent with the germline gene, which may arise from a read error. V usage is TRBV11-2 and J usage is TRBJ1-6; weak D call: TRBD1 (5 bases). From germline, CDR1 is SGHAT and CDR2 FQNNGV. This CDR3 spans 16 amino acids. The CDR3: CAGSLEGGGFNSPLHF. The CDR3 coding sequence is TGTGCCGGCAGCTTAGAAGGTGGGGGTTTTAATTCACCCCTGCACTTT. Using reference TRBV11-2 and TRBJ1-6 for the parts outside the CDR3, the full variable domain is EAGVAQSPRYKIIEKRQSVAFWCNPISGHATLYWYQQILGQGPKLLIQFQNNGVVDDSQLPKDRFSAERLKGVDSTLKIQPAKLEDSAVYLCAGSLEGGGFNSPLHFGNGTRLTVT.